This T cell receptor (beta chain) was sequenced during a study of blood T cell repertoires in COVID-19. V was shortened by 3 bases and J by 4 bases, with 4 bases between the two germline ends. Germline V gene data show CDR1 as SGDLS and CDR2 as YYNGEE. The CDR3 has 11 residues. This clone was recorded a few times. Sequencing used immunoSEQ multiplex PCR; TCRdb keeps in-frame clones, though not all of them. The table includes 55,000 to 95,000 clones, roughly 85% detected once. This chain joins TRBV9 and TRBJ1-2; D unresolved. The origin of this receptor is an older woman with acute or convalescent COVID-19. The sample taken for sequencing was peripheral blood. The CDR3 nucleotides are TGTGCCAGCAGCGACAGCTATGGCTACACCTTC. It is translated as CASSDSYGYTF.